What follows are 18 T cell receptor beta chains derived from one specimen sequenced in a study of spatial heterogeneity in lung cancer. TCRdb used MiXCR to reprocess the 5' RACE reads, holding one entry per CDR3 protein. The sample carries more than 7,500 distinct CDR3 sequences, 8.7% recorded once. Study-wide results and limits: Intratumoral expanded alpha and beta TCR counts were found to track tumor mutation counts.

Their recognized antigens are unknown. Time point of the sample: sample taken at primary tumor resection. The sequencing used lung tumor tissue, collected at surgery. These receptors all come from a female donor with early-stage non-small cell lung cancer.

The rearrangement links TRBV5-1 to TRBJ2-3; D is unclear. The CDR3 has 14 amino acids. Germline V CDR1 and CDR2: SGHRS, YFSETQ. The V end lost 0 bases, the J end lost 3 bases, and 8 bases lay between the germline ends. The CDR3 region has the DNA TGCGCCAGCAGCTTGGCCGTAGGAACAGATACGCAGTATTTT. Encoded protein: CASSLAVGTDTQYF.

This clonotype came up many times. V and J are TRBV7-9 and TRBJ1-2; TRBD1 matches at 7 bases. The CDR3 consists of 17 residues. Germline CDR1 is SEHNR and CDR2 is FQNEAQ (reference sequence). V dropped 0 bases and J dropped 8; count of bases not matched to a gene: 15. The CDR3 DNA follows: TGTGCCAGCAGCTTAGCCAACAGGGGAATTCGGTATGGCGGCTACACCTTC. Encoded protein: CASSLANRGIRYGGYTF.

This clonotype was detected only a few times. The chain joins TRBV12-3 or TRBV12-4 to TRBJ2-2; D call uncertain. V was shortened by 8 bases and J by 4 bases, with 8 bases between the two germline ends. This CDR3 is 12 amino acids long. The CDR3 sequence: CASGGFTGELFF. CDR3 bases: TGTGCCAGCGGTGGATTCACCGGGGAGCTGTTTTTT.

This clonotype showed up many times. J is TRBJ2-6 and V is TRBV5-5; D possibly corresponds to TRBD2 (7 bases). Germline values: CDR1 SGHKS, CDR2 YYEKEE (reference sequence). V lost 2 bases and J 2 bases, leaving 8 bases between the germline ends. The CDR3 contains 15 residues. The CDR3 sequence is CASSFGGPGANVLTF. The CDR3, as DNA: TGTGCCAGCAGCTTCGGGGGGCCTGGGGCCAACGTCCTGACTTTC.

This clonotype came up a few times. V is TRBV19 and J is TRBJ1-1; D call uncertain. Trimming cost V 2 bases and J 2 bases, with 6 bases left between them. CDR3 length equals 13 residues. Looked up from germline, CDR1 is LNHDA and CDR2 is SQIVND (reference sequence). CDR3 residues: CASSIKVNTEAFF. The CDR3 DNA reads TGTGCCAGTAGTATAAAGGTTAACACTGAAGCTTTCTTT.

The CDR3 DNA is TGTGCCAGCAGCTTCCGGCCTCAGAACACCGGGGAGCTGTTTTTT. It translates to CASSFRPQNTGELFF. The V and J genes are TRBV11-2 and TRBJ2-2; no firm D call. The ends were cut back, 3 bases at V and 1 base at J, with 9 bases in the middle. Germline lookup yields CDR1 SGHAT and CDR2 FQNNGV. The CDR3 has 15 amino acids.

This clonotype has a handful of counts. The chain joins TRBV5-6 to TRBJ2-3, with 9 nucleotides matching TRBD2. Germline V gene lookup returns CDR1 SGHDT and CDR2 YYEEEE. This CDR3 is built from 20 residues. Trimming at V came to 0 bases and at J to 0 bases, leaving 14 bases not matched to a gene. The CDR3 region has the DNA TGTGCCAGCAGCTTGGCCGTTTACGCTAGCGGGGAACCTAGCACAGATACGCAGTATTTT. This translates into CASSLAVYASGEPSTDTQYF.

This clonotype occurred a few times. V usage is TRBV27 and J usage is TRBJ1-2; D is ambiguous. Trimming cost V 5 bases and J 0 bases, with 10 bases left between them. CDR3 length: 14 amino acids. The V gene's germline CDR1 is MNHEY and CDR2 SMNVEV (reference sequence). Written as DNA, the CDR3 is TGTGCCAGCAGTACCGGGTATACTAACTATGGCTACACCTTC. Translating gives CASSTGYTNYGYTF.

This clonotype is medium-sized by share. The chain couples TRBV5-4 to TRBJ1-1, with 7 bases fitting TRBD1. Trimming cost V 0 bases and J 5 bases; bases outside gene matches: 4. CDR1 is SGHNT and CDR2 is YYREEE in the germline V gene (reference sequence). The CDR3 consists of 14 residues. Written as DNA, the CDR3 is TGTGCCAGCAGCTTGGGGCAGGGGGTTACTGAAGCTTTCTTT. It specifies CASSLGQGVTEAFF. Based on the CDR3 plus reference TRBV5-4 and TRBJ1-1, the full variable domain is ETGVTQSPTHLIKTRGQQVTLRCSSQSGHNTVSWYQQALGQGPQFIFQYYREEENGRGNFPPRFSGLQFPNYSSELNVNALELDDSALYLCASSLGQGVTEAFFGQGTRLTVV.

This clonotype is deemed medium-sized. The V and J genes are TRBV18 and TRBJ1-1; D call uncertain. In germline, CDR1 is KGHSH, CDR2 LQKENI. V dropped 6 bases and J dropped 2 bases, with 16 bases sitting between them. This CDR3 region has 15 residues. Written as DNA, the CDR3 is TGTGCCAGCTCCAGTCTTCAGGCGACAAACACTGAAGCTTTCTTT. Its protein is CASSSLQATNTEAFF.

This clonotype was seen a few times. This chain links TRBV7-2 with TRBJ2-1; 12 nucleotides agree with TRBD2. The CDR3 consists of 16 residues. Unmatched junction bases numbered 12, after V lost 6 bases and J lost 9 bases. Germline loops: CDR1 SGHTA, CDR2 FQGNSA. CDR3 DNA: TGTGCCAGCAGTCAAAACCCTAGCGGGGGGGCATCTGAGCAGTTCTTC. Amino acid sequence: CASSQNPSGGASEQFF.

This clonotype was observed a handful of times. V and J are TRBV24-1 and TRBJ2-7; D possibly uses TRBD1 or TRBD2 (5 bases each). V lost 3 bases, J lost 1 base, and 12 bases lay in between. The CDR3 contains 15 residues. Germline CDR1 reads KGHDR; CDR2 reads SFDVKD. In DNA, the CDR3 is TGTGCCACCAGTGATCGGGACCTTCTTTCCTACGAGCAGTACTTC. This encodes CATSDRDLLSYEQYF.

The chain couples TRBV7-8 to TRBJ2-5; no clear D gene. Germline CDR1 SGHVS, CDR2 FQNEAQ. There are 12 residues in the CDR3. V lost 4 bases, J lost 5 bases, and 8 bases lay in between. The CDR3 nucleotides read TGTGCCAGCAGCTCGAAATTGGAGACCCAGTACTTC. Translation: CASSSKLETQYF.

The chain recombines TRBV6-1 with TRBJ1-1, with D hard to call. CDR3 size: 12 residues. Deletions cut 5 bases from V and 0 bases from J, with 4 bases between. Germline V lookup: CDR1 MNHNS, CDR2 SASEGT. The CDR3 DNA sequence: TGTGCCAGCAGTCAGATGAACACTGAAGCTTTCTTT. Translating it yields CASSQMNTEAFF.

This rearrangement joins TRBV20-1 to TRBJ2-5; D gene uncertain. CDR1 is DFQATT and CDR2 is SNEGSKA in the germline V gene (reference sequence). V was trimmed by 3 bases and J by 1 base, leaving 9 bases between them. There are 13 residues in the CDR3. The CDR3 nucleotides read TGCAGTGCTAGCTGGTCAGCCCAAGAGACCCAGTACTTC. Translated, it gives CSASWSAQETQYF.

The table lists this clonotype with a few counts. V usage is TRBV20-1 and J usage is TRBJ1-5; TRBD1 agrees at 10 bases. V was pared by 5 bases and J by 3 bases, with 7 bases of the junction left unmatched. Germline V gene data show CDR1 as DFQATT and CDR2 as SNEGSKA (reference sequence). This CDR3 has 15 amino acids. CDR3 residues: CSALPGQGFNQPQHF. CDR3 nucleotide sequence: TGCAGTGCTTTACCGGGACAGGGGTTCAATCAGCCCCAGCATTTT.

A few counts support this clonotype. This chain connects TRBV12-3 or TRBV12-4 to TRBJ2-7; 14 bases align to TRBD2. V dropped 6 bases and J dropped 1; count of bases not matched to a gene: 5. The CDR3 is made up of 16 amino acids. For the CDR3, the DNA is TGTGCCAGCAGCCTTCGGACTAGCGGGGGGTCCTACGAGCAGTACTTC. It specifies CASSLRTSGGSYEQYF.

This clonotype was detected ten times or more. The chain joins TRBV5-1 to TRBJ2-1, with 12 bases matching TRBD1. The CDR3 has 14 amino acids. With V trimmed by 5 bases and J by 8 bases, 5 bases remained unmatched. CDR1 and CDR2 from the germline V gene are SGHRS and YFSETQ. CDR3 sequence reads: CASSQGQGAYEQFF. DNA of the CDR3: TGCGCCAGCAGTCAGGGACAGGGGGCTTATGAGCAGTTCTTC.